The T cell receptor beta chain described here comes from a study of T cell repertoires in cytomegalovirus infection. This clonotype came up many times. What it binds is not known. TCRdb reprocessed the reads via MiXCR and lists one record per CDR3 protein. The sample lists roughly 920,000 distinct CDR3 sequences, approximately 33% occurring once. The germline gives CDR1 SGHTA, CDR2 FQGNSA. V was trimmed by 5 bases and J by 7 bases, leaving 12 bases between them. The CDR3 runs 13 residues. The chain couples TRBV7-2 to TRBJ1-5, with D tentatively TRBD1 (6 bases). Sequenced material: cultured CD8+ T cells from PBMCs, taken from culture after CMV antigen stimulation. The source is a human donor in good health (CMV status not recorded). Some clones in this sample may be carry-over from other donors' samples. CDR3 residues: CASSPRGGQPQHF. CDR3 nucleotide sequence: TGTGCCAGCAGCCCCCGGGGGGGCCAGCCCCAGCATTTT. The complete variable domain, with remaining parts taken from reference TRBV7-2 and TRBJ1-5, reads GAGVSQSPSNKVTEKGKDVELRCDPISGHTALYWYRQSLGQGLEFLIYFQGNSAPDKSGLPSDRFSAERTGGSVSTLTIQRTQQEDSAVYLCASSPRGGQPQHFGDGTRLSIL.